The clone carrying this TCR beta chain was observed a few times. The ends lost 0 bases at V and 6 bases at J; junction bases unmatched: 8. Germline CDR1 GTSNPN, CDR2 SVGIG (reference sequence). This CDR3 spans 16 amino acids. This sample is part of a study of T-cell memory formation after mild COVID-19. TCRdb analysed the 5' RACE reads with MiXCR anew, one entry per CDR3 protein. Of some 300,000 distinct CDR3 sequences listed, about 20% are singletons. The sequencing input was PBMCs or a T cell subset sorted from them (not recorded which). The V gene is TRBV30, the J gene TRBJ1-2; 12 bases line up with TRBD1. The receptor's source is a man aged 18-30 years who had mild COVID-19 (a few samples of this study predate the infection). Cell type and time point are not known. The CDR3 bases are TGTGCCTGGAGTGTCTACCCGGGACAGGGGGCGCATGGCTACACCTTC. Translating it yields CAWSVYPGQGAHGYTF.